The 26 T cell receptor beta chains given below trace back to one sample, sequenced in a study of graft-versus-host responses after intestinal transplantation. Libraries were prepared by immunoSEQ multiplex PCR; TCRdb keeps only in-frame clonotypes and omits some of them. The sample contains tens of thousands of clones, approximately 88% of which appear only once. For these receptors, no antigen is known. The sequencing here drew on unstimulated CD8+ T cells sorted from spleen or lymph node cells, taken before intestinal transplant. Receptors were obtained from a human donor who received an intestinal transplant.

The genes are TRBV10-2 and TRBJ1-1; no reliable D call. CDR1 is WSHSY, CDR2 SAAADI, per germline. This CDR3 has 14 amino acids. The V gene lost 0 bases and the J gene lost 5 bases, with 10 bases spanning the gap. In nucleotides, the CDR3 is TGCGCCAGCAGTGAGTCGAGAGGGCCAACTGAAGCTTTCTTT. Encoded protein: CASSESRGPTEAFF.

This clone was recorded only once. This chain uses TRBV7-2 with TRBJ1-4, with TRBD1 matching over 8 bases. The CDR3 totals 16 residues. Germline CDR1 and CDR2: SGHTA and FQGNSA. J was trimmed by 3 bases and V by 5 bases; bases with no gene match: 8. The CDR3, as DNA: TGTGCCAGCAGCCCCGACCGGACAGGGTCTAATGAAAAACTGTTTTTT. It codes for CASSPDRTGSNEKLFF.

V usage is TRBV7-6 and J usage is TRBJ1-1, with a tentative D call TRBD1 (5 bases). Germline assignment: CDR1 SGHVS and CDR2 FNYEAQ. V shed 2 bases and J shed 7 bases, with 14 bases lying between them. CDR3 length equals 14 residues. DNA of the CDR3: TGTGCCAGCAGCTTACCCCCCGAGGGACTTGAAGCTTTCTTT. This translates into CASSLPPEGLEAFF.

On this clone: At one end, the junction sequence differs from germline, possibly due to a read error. The CDR3 nucleotides are TGTGCTAGCAGCCCCCTACAGGGATCCGAGCAGTACTTC. It translates to CASSPLQGSEQYF. The chain recombines TRBV7-7 with TRBJ2-7, with a weak D call TRBD1 (6 bases). This CDR3 is 13 amino acids long. CDR1 and CDR2 from the germline V gene are SSHAT and FNYEAQ (reference sequence). Complete variable domain (other parts from reference TRBV7-7 and TRBJ2-7): GAGVSQSPRYKVTKRGQDVTLRCDPISSHATLYWYQQALGQGPEFLTYFNYEAQPDKSGLPSDRFSAERPEGSISTLTIQRTEQRDSAMYRCASSPLQGSEQYFGPGTRLTVT.

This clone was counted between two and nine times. The CDR3 reads CATSRAESAYGYTF. In DNA, the CDR3 is TGTGCCACCAGCAGGGCCGAAAGCGCCTATGGCTACACCTTC. The V gene is TRBV15, the J gene TRBJ1-2, with D unclear. The V gene lost 3 bases and the J gene lost 4 bases, with 12 bases spanning the gap. The CDR3 has 14 residues. The germline gives CDR1 LNHNV, CDR2 YYDKDF (reference sequence).

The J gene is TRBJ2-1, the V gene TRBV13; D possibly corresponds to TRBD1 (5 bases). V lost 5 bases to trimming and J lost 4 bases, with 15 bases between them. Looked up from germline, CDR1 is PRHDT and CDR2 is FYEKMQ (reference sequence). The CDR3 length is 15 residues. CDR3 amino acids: CASSHTPDRYNEQFF. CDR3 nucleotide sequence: TGTGCCAGCAGCCATACTCCCGACAGATACAATGAGCAGTTCTTC. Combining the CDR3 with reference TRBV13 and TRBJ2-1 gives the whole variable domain AAGVIQSPRHLIKEKRETATLKCYPIPRHDTVYWYQQGPGQDPQFLISFYEKMQSDKGSIPDRFSAQQFSDYHSELNMSSLELGDSALYFCASSHTPDRYNEQFFGPGTRLTVL.

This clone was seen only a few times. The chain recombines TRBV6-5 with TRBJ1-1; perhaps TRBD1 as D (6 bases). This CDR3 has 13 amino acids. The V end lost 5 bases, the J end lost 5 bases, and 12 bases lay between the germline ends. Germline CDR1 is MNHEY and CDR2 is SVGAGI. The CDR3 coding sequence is TGTGCCAGCAGTCAACGGACAGTAACTGAAGCTTTCTTT. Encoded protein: CASSQRTVTEAFF.

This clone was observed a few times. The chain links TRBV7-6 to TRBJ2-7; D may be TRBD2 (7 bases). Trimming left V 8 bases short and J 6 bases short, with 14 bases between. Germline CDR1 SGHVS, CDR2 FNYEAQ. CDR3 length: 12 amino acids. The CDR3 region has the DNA TGTGCCAGCTCCCTAAGGGGGGGCGAGCAGTACTTC. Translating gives CASSLRGGEQYF.

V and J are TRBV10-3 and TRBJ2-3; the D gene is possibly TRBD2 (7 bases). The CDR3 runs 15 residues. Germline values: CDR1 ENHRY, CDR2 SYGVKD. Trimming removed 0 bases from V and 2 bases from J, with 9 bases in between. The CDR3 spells CAISESGGPTDTQYF. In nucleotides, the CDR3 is TGTGCCATCAGTGAGTCCGGGGGGCCCACAGATACGCAGTATTTT.

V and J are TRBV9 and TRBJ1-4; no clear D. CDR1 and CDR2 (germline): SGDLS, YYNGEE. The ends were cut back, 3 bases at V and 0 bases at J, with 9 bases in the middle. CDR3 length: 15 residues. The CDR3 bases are TGTGCCAGCAGCGGAGGCGATGCAACTAATGAAAAACTGTTTTTT. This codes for CASSGGDATNEKLFF.

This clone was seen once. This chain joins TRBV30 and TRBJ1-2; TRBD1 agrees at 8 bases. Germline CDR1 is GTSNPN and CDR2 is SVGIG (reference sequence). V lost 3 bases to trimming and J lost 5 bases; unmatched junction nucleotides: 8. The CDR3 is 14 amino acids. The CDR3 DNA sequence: TGTGCCTGGAGCGCCGGGACAGGTGATTATGGCTACACCTTC. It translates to CAWSAGTGDYGYTF.

Written as DNA, the CDR3 is TGCGCCAGCAGCCACACGAGGACCTACGAGCAGTACTTC. It codes for CASSHTRTYEQYF. J is TRBJ2-7 and V is TRBV4-1; no reliable D call. The CDR3 runs to 13 residues. Trimming removed 3 bases from V and 2 bases from J, with 8 bases in between. Germline V lookup: CDR1 MGHRA, CDR2 YSYEKL.

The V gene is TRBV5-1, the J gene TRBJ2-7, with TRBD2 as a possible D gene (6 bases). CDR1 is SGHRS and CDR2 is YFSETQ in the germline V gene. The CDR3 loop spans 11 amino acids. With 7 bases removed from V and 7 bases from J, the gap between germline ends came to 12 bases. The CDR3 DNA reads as TGCGCCAGCTTTCATGGAGGGGAGCAGTACTTC. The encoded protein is CASFHGGEQYF.

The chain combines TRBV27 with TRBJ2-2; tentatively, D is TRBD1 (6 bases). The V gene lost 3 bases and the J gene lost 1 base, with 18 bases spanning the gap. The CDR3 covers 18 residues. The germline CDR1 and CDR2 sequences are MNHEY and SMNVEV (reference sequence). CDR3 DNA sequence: TGTGCCAGCAGTTTTCGGCAGGGGCCCCTTTGGAACACCGGGGAGCTGTTTTTT. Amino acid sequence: CASSFRQGPLWNTGELFF.

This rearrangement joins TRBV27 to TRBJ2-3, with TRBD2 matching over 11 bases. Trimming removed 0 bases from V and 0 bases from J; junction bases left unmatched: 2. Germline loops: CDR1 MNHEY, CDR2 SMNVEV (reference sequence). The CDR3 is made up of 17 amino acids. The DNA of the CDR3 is TGTGCCAGCAGTTTATCGAGGACTAGCGGGAGCACAGATACGCAGTATTTT. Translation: CASSLSRTSGSTDTQYF.

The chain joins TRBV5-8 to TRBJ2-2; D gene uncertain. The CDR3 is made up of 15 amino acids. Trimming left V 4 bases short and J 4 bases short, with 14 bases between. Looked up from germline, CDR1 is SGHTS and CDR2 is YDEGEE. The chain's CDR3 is CASSRTVRVTGELFF. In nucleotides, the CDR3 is TGTGCCAGCAGCCGTACTGTGCGCGTCACCGGGGAGCTGTTTTTT.

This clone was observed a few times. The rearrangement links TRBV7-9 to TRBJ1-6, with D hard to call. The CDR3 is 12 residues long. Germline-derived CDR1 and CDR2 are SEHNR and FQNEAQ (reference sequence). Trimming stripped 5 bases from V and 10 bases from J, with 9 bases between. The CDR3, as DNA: TGTGCCAGCAGCCTACCTTACTCACCCCTCCACTTT. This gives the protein CASSLPYSPLHF.

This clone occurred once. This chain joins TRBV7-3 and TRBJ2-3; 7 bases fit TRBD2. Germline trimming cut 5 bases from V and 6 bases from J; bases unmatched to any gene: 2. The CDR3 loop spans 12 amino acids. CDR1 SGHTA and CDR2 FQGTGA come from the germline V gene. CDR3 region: CASSPGGDTQYF. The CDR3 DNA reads TGTGCCAGCAGCCCCGGGGGGGATACGCAGTATTTT.

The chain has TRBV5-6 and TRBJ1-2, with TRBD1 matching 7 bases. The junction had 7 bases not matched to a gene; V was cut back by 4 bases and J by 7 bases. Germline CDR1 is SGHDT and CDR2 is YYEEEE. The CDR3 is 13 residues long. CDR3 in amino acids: CASSLTGFGGYTF. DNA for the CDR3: TGTGCCAGCAGCCTGACAGGGTTTGGTGGCTACACCTTC.

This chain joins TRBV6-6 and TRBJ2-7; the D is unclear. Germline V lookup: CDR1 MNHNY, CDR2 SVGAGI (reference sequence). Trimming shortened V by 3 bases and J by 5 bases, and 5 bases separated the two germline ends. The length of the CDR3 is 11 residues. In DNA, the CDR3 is TGTGCCAGCAGTTATTTCAACGAGCAGTACTTC. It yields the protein CASSYFNEQYF.

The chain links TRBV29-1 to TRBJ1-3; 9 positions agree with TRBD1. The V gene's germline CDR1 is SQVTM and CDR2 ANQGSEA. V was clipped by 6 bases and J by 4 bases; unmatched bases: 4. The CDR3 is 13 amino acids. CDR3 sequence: CSVGTGWGNTIYF. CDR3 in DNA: TGCAGCGTCGGGACAGGGTGGGGAAACACCATATATTTT. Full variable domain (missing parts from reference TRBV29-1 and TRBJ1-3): SAVISQKPSRDICQRGTSLTIQCQVDSQVTMMFWYRQQPGQSLTLIATANQGSEATYESGFVIDKFPISRPNLTFSTLTVSNMSPEDSSIYLCSVGTGWGNTIYFGEGSWLTVV.

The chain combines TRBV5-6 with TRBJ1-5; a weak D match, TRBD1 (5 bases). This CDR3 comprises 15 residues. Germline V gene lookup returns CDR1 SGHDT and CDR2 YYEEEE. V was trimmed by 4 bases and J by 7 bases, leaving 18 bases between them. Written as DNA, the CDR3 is TGTGCCAGCAGCAGGAGGGGTCCGGTAACGCAGCCCCAGCATTTT. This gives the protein CASSRRGPVTQPQHF.

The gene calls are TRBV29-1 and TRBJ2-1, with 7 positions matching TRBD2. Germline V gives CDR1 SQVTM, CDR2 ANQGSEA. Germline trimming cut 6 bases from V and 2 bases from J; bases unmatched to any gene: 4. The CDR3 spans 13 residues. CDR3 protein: CSVTSATYNEQFF. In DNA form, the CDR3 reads TGCAGCGTCACTAGCGCAACCTACAATGAGCAGTTCTTC.

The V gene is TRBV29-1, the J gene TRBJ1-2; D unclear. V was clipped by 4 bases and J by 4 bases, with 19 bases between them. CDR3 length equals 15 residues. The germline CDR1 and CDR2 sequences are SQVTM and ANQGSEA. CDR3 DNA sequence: TGCAGCGTTGGAGGCGGGGATTCCCCCCTCTATGGCTACACCTTC. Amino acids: CSVGGGDSPLYGYTF.

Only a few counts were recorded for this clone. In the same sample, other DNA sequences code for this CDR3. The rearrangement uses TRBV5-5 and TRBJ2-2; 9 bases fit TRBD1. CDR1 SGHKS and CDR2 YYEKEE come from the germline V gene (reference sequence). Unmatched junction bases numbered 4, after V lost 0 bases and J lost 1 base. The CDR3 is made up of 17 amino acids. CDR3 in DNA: TGTGCCAGCAGCTTGGACCCGGGACAGGGGAACACCGGGGAGCTGTTTTTT. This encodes CASSLDPGQGNTGELFF.

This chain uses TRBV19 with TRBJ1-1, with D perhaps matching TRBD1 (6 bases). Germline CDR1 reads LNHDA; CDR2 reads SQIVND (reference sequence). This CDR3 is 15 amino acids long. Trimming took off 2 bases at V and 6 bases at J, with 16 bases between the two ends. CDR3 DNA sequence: TGTGCCAGTAGTATATCCGGGCAGGGGTTCCCTGAAGCTTTCTTT. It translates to CASSISGQGFPEAFF. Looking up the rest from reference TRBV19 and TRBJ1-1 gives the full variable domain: DGGITQSPKYLFRKEGQNVTLSCEQNLNHDAMYWYRQDPGQGLRLIYYSQIVNDFQKGDIAEGYSVSREKKESFPLTVTSAQKNPTAFYLCASSISGQGFPEAFFGQGTRLTVV.